One sample yielded the 10 T cell receptor beta chains listed below, sequenced in a study of blood T cell repertoires in COVID-19. The table came from immunoSEQ multiplex PCR; TCRdb's copy has only in-frame clones and leaves some out. The sample holds about 68,000 clones, approximately 89% seen once. The material sequenced was peripheral blood. Receptors were obtained from a man in his fifties with active COVID-19.

In the case of this clone: Other DNA sequences in this sample translate to the same CDR3. The rearrangement links TRBV4-3 to TRBJ1-2; D may be TRBD1 (5 bases). The CDR3 is 15 amino acids. V dropped 0 bases and J dropped 2 bases, with 10 bases sitting between them. The germline gives CDR1 LGHNA, CDR2 YSLEER. CDR3 residues: CASSQDLGGNYGYTF. In DNA form, the CDR3 reads TGCGCCAGCAGCCAAGATCTCGGGGGAAACTATGGCTACACCTTC.

As DNA, the CDR3 is TGTGCCAGCGTTGACATCTACAACACTGAAGCTTTCTTT. It is translated as CASVDIYNTEAFF. This chain links TRBV6-5 with TRBJ1-1; D is unresolved. The CDR3 spans 13 residues. CDR1 and CDR2 from the germline V gene are MNHEY and SVGAGI. V was trimmed by 8 bases and J by 2 bases, leaving 12 bases between them.

The V and J genes are TRBV3-1 (or the pseudogene TRBV3-2) and TRBJ2-5; 7 bases align to TRBD1. Trimming at V came to 4 bases and at J to 2 bases, leaving 10 bases not matched to a gene. This CDR3 has 16 residues. CDR1 is LGHDT, CDR2 YNNKEL, per germline (reference sequence). The CDR3 nucleotides read TGTGCCAGCAGCCCGCTTTCCGGGACAGCACAAGAGACCCAGTACTTC. The encoded protein is CASSPLSGTAQETQYF.

This chain links TRBV2 with TRBJ2-3; possible D gene TRBD1, 6 bases. From germline, CDR1 is SNHLY and CDR2 FYNNEI. The CDR3 totals 17 residues. The germline V and J ends were trimmed by 0 bases and 0 bases, with 13 bases remaining between them. The CDR3 DNA follows: TGTGCCAGCAGTGAAGCAGTTTGGGGGCCTAGCACAGATACGCAGTATTTT. Its translation is CASSEAVWGPSTDTQYF.

The J gene is TRBJ2-5, the V gene TRBV5-1, with 11 bases fitting TRBD2. The CDR3 contains 14 residues. Germline values: CDR1 SGHRS, CDR2 YFSETQ. Germline trimming cut 4 bases from V and 4 bases from J; bases unmatched to any gene: 3. Here the CDR3 DNA reads TGCGCCAGCAGCACGGGGACTAGCGGAGAGACCCAGTACTTC. Encoded protein: CASSTGTSGETQYF.

The V and J genes are TRBV30 and TRBJ1-5; D is possibly TRBD1 (6 bases). The CDR3 loop spans 13 amino acids. Looked up from germline, CDR1 is GTSNPN and CDR2 is SVGIG (reference sequence). V was pared by 1 base and J by 6 bases, with 10 bases between. CDR3 bases: TGTGCCTGGAGTGACAGGGTACCTCAGCCCCAGCATTTT. It is translated as CAWSDRVPQPQHF.

The chain employs TRBV3-1 (or the pseudogene TRBV3-2) and TRBJ2-2, with TRBD1 matching 12 bases. CDR1 and CDR2 from the germline V gene are LGHDT and YNNKEL (reference sequence). Unmatched junction bases numbered 7, after V lost 3 bases and J lost 5 bases. The CDR3 loop spans 17 amino acids. CDR3 region: CASSHRRDRGRTGELFF. The DNA for the CDR3 is TGTGCCAGCAGCCACCGCCGGGACAGGGGGCGGACCGGGGAGCTGTTTTTT.

This clone was found once. The rearrangement uses TRBV2 and TRBJ1-5, with 9 nucleotides matching TRBD1. Unmatched junction bases numbered 8, after V lost 4 bases and J lost 4 bases. Germline lookup yields CDR1 SNHLY and CDR2 FYNNEI. CDR3 length: 16 residues. The CDR3 sequence: CASSGKGQGGNQPQHF. DNA for the CDR3: TGTGCCAGCAGTGGAAAGGGACAGGGAGGTAATCAGCCCCAGCATTTT.

This chain connects TRBV5-5 to TRBJ1-1, with 7 bases aligning to TRBD1. CDR1 and CDR2 (germline): SGHKS, YYEKEE (reference sequence). The ends lost 4 bases at V and 3 bases at J; junction bases unmatched: 12. This CDR3 region has 16 residues. CDR3 DNA sequence: TGTGCCAGCAGCCTGGGGTTGGACAGGATCTACACTGAAGCTTTCTTT. Translating gives CASSLGLDRIYTEAFF. The full variable domain, rest sourced from reference TRBV5-5 and TRBJ1-1, is DAGVTQSPTHLIKTRGQQVTLRCSPISGHKSVSWYQQVLGQGPQFIFQYYEKEERGRGNFPDRFSARQFPNYSSELNVNALLLGDSALYLCASSLGLDRIYTEAFFGQGTRLTVV.

V and J are TRBV6-5 and TRBJ1-3; D not certain. CDR3 length equals 14 residues. The V gene's germline CDR1 is MNHEY and CDR2 SVGAGI. V lost 8 bases and J 2 bases, leaving 13 bases between the germline ends. Here the CDR3 DNA reads TGTGCCAGCCTAATTTGGTCCGCTGGAAACACCATATATTTT. It yields the protein CASLIWSAGNTIYF.